This TCR beta chain was obtained from a study of T cells in Graves' hyperthyroidism and ophthalmopathy. V gave up 6 bases and J gave up 3 bases, with 18 bases separating them. The CDR3 extends over 15 amino acids. Using RNA transcripts as the source, TCR beta CDR3 regions were amplified. HTBI primers were the set used in a first-round RT-PCR of the TCR CDR3. In TCRdb, the multiplex PCR reads were re-called with MiXCR into one record per CDR3 protein. Among 500,000 to 750,000 distinct CDR3 sequences, 40% to 55% were seen once, and the ten largest hold roughly 8.2%. This clonotype has ten or more counts.

The origin of this receptor is a woman between 18 and 29 years old with Graves' hyperthyroidism. This chain links TRBV12-3 or TRBV12-4 with TRBJ2-7, with unresolved D. Source material: peripheral blood or thyroid tissue (not recorded which). In DNA, the CDR3 is TGTGCCAGCAGCCCCGCCAGGCGGACCATCTACGAGCAGTACTTC. Translated: CASSPARRTIYEQYF.